The 25 T cell receptor beta chains given below trace back to one sample, sequenced in a study of OX40 agonist ivuxolimab in advanced cancers. To prepare the library, the immunoSEQ multiplex PCR assay was applied. TCRdb provides this immuneACCESS table in a form limited to in-frame rearrangements. Some clones are lacking; in checked studies, under half of them reflect an unresolved V gene, and why the rest are absent is not known. This sample gives roughly 64,000 clones in total; more than 75% of them show up just once. Of the sample, 2% to 3% falls within the top ten clones. This specimen was CD4+ or CD8+ T cells sorted from blood, taken in a trial of the OX40 agonist ivuxolimab. These receptors originate from an adult with an advanced solid tumor such as melanoma, head and neck, liver or kidney cancer.

The chain links TRBV7-2 to TRBJ2-1, with a tentative D call TRBD1 (6 bases). Per germline, CDR1 SGHTA and CDR2 FQGNSA. The length of the CDR3 is 15 residues. V lost 7 bases, J lost 2 bases, and 15 bases lay in between. The CDR3 is CASTSNRAPYNEQFF. The CDR3 DNA reads as TGTGCCAGCACCTCGAACAGGGCACCCTACAATGAGCAGTTCTTC.

This clone was observed a few times. This sequence joins TRBV4-3 and TRBJ1-3, with D unresolved. Trimming pared 1 base from V and 3 bases from J, leaving 7 bases between. This CDR3 region has 14 residues. Germline values: CDR1 LGHNA, CDR2 YSLEER. The DNA for the CDR3 is TGCGCCAGCAGCCAAGTAGGGCTTGGAAACACCATATATTTT. Amino acids: CASSQVGLGNTIYF.

V gene TRBV7-2 combines with J gene TRBJ2-5; D not certain. V dropped 1 base and J dropped 1 base, with 4 bases sitting between them. The CDR3 loop spans 13 amino acids. Germline V gene sequence: CDR1 SGHTA, CDR2 FQGNSA. This chain's CDR3 is CASSLVGQETQYF. CDR3 bases: TGTGCCAGCAGCTTAGTAGGCCAAGAGACCCAGTACTTC.

The CDR3 sequence: CASSIKVGGNTEAFF. Here the CDR3 DNA reads TGTGCCAGCAGCATTAAAGTGGGGGGGAACACTGAAGCTTTCTTT. This chain connects TRBV5-4 to TRBJ1-1; maybe TRBD1 (5 bases). V was clipped by 4 bases and J by 1 base, with 14 bases between them. This CDR3 has 15 residues. Per germline, CDR1 SGHNT and CDR2 YYREEE (reference sequence).

The chain carries TRBV18 and TRBJ1-2; 7 positions match TRBD1. V lost 3 bases and J lost 8; bases outside the gene matches: 6. Germline CDR1 and CDR2: KGHSH and LQKENI. CDR3 length equals 13 residues. The CDR3 bases are TGTGCCAGCTCACCCGGACAGGTGGCCGGCTACACCTTC. It specifies CASSPGQVAGYTF.

This chain uses TRBV7-9 with TRBJ1-1; tentatively, D is TRBD1 (5 bases). The germline V and J ends were trimmed by 10 bases and 3 bases, with 15 bases remaining between them. From germline, CDR1 is SEHNR and CDR2 FQNEAQ (reference sequence). The CDR3 covers 13 residues. CDR3 bases: TGTGCCACCCAGGGTCTATCGGACACTGAAGCTTTCTTT. Translating it yields CATQGLSDTEAFF.

This sequence joins TRBV6-5 and TRBJ1-1; D is undetermined. This CDR3 contains 13 residues. V was clipped by 7 bases and J by 4 bases, with 13 bases between them. Germline CDR1 is MNHEY and CDR2 is SVGAGI. Here the CDR3 reads CASNEGRSTEAFF. CDR3 bases: TGTGCCAGCAACGAGGGCAGGAGCACTGAAGCTTTCTTT.

V gene TRBV7-3 combines with J gene TRBJ2-3, with 11 positions matching TRBD2. Germline CDR1 is SGHTA and CDR2 is FQGTGA. The CDR3 is 16 residues long. V was clipped by 5 bases and J by 5 bases; unmatched bases: 9. DNA for the CDR3: TGTGCCAGCAGCGCTCATAGCGGGGGGGCCATAGATACGCAGTATTTT. Its protein product is CASSAHSGGAIDTQYF. The full variable domain, in which reference TRBV7-3 and TRBJ2-3 provide the parts outside the CDR3, is GAGVSQTPSNKVTEKGKYVELRCDPISGHTALYWYRQSLGQGPEFLIYFQGTGAADDSGLPNDRFFAVRPEGSVSTLKIQRTERGDSAVYLCASSAHSGGAIDTQYFGPGTRLTVL.

This chain links TRBV6-1 with TRBJ2-7; no clear D gene. The CDR3 consists of 13 residues. V was pared by 1 base and J by 6 bases, with 10 bases between. Germline CDR1 is MNHNS and CDR2 is SASEGT. CDR3 coding DNA: TGTGCCAGCAGTGAAGGACGGTTGAGCGAGCAGTACTTC. Translated: CASSEGRLSEQYF.

The rearrangement uses TRBV18 and TRBJ1-2, with D possibly being TRBD1 (5 bases). V was trimmed by 5 bases and J by 2 bases, leaving 12 bases between them. CDR1 and CDR2 from the germline V gene are KGHSH and LQKENI. The CDR3 runs 14 residues. CDR3 DNA sequence: TGTGCCAGCTCAACCGGGACGGAAAACTATGGCTACACCTTC. Translation: CASSTGTENYGYTF.

This chain connects TRBV6-5 to TRBJ2-3; D is uncertain. Germline CDR1 reads MNHEY; CDR2 reads SVGAGI. The CDR3 runs to 13 residues. V lost 6 bases, J lost 5 bases, and 12 bases lay in between. CDR3 protein: CASSHRLVDTQYF. The CDR3 DNA reads as TGTGCCAGCAGCCACCGTCTGGTAGATACGCAGTATTTT.

This sequence joins TRBV5-1 and TRBJ2-1; 7 positions match TRBD1. Per the germline V gene, CDR1 is SGHRS and CDR2 is YFSETQ. The J segment lost 4 bases and the V segment lost 4 bases, leaving 5 bases of the junction unmatched. The CDR3 has 14 amino acids. The CDR3 region has the DNA TGCGCCAGCAGCATAGACAGGGTATACAATGAGCAGTTCTTC. Protein: CASSIDRVYNEQFF.

The chain combines TRBV2 with TRBJ2-7; 10 bases are shared with TRBD1. Germline V gene sequence: CDR1 SNHLY, CDR2 FYNNEI. This CDR3 contains 14 residues. V lost 5 bases, J lost 3 bases, and 4 bases stayed unmatched. CDR3 amino acids: CASSKGQGSYEQYF. The DNA of the CDR3 is TGTGCCAGCAGTAAGGGACAGGGGAGCTACGAGCAGTACTTC. The whole variable domain, filled in from reference TRBV2 and TRBJ2-7, reads EPEVTQTPSHQVTQMGQEVILRCVPISNHLYFYWYRQILGQKVEFLVSFYNNEISEKSEIFDDQFSVERPDGSNFTLKIRSTKLEDSAMYFCASSKGQGSYEQYFGPGTRLTVT.

This rearrangement joins TRBV4-1 to TRBJ1-6; a possible D gene is TRBD1 (6 bases). The CDR3 has 15 amino acids. Trimming took off 1 base at V and 2 bases at J, with 6 bases between the two ends. CDR1 is MGHRA, CDR2 YSYEKL, per germline. The CDR3 DNA reads as TGCGCCAGCAGCCAAGGGACAGCCTATAATTCACCCCTCCACTTT. Translated, it gives CASSQGTAYNSPLHF.

This clone was found a few times. The J gene is TRBJ2-3, the V gene TRBV12-5; 8 bases are a match to TRBD1. The J segment lost 2 bases and the V segment lost 5 bases, leaving 3 bases of the junction unmatched. The CDR3 spans 14 residues. Germline V CDR1 and CDR2: LGHNT, FRNRAP. CDR3 coding DNA: TGTGCTAGTGGTCCGGGACAGGCCACAGATACGCAGTATTTT. Protein product: CASGPGQATDTQYF.

The V and J genes are TRBV7-9 and TRBJ1-1; D uncertain. CDR3 length: 11 residues. CDR1 is SEHNR, CDR2 FQNEAQ, per germline (reference sequence). Between the trimmed V and J ends, which lost 6 bases and 11 bases, there was a span of 13 bases. The CDR3, as DNA: TGTGCCAGCAGACGTACCGCAGAGGCTTTCTTT. Its protein product is CASRRTAEAFF.

This clone was detected only a few times. The rearrangement joins TRBV28 to TRBJ1-1; unclear D gene. Germline CDR1 is MDHEN and CDR2 is SYDVKM. The ends were cut back, 0 bases at V and 6 bases at J, with 20 bases in the middle. The CDR3 sequence is 17 residues long. The DNA of the CDR3 is TGTGCCAGCAGTTTATGGGGGTCCGCCGGTCCCCACTCTGAAGCTTTCTTT. Protein: CASSLWGSAGPHSEAFF. The full variable domain, in which reference TRBV28 and TRBJ1-1 provide the parts outside the CDR3, is DVKVTQSSRYLVKRTGEKVFLECVQDMDHENMFWYRQDPGLGLRLIYFSYDVKMKEKGDIPEGYSVSREKKERFSLILESASTNQTSMYLCASSLWGSAGPHSEAFFGQGTRLTVV.

This chain links TRBV11-3 with TRBJ1-4, with 12 bases fitting TRBD1. V shed 4 bases and J 8 bases; nucleotides not matched to a gene: 2. The length of the CDR3 is 14 residues. Germline CDR1 and CDR2: SGHNT and YENEEA. DNA for the CDR3: TGTGCCAGCAGCTCCGGGACAGGGGGCGAAAAACTGTTTTTT. This encodes CASSSGTGGEKLFF. Drawing the rest from reference TRBV11-3 and TRBJ1-4, the complete variable domain is EAGVVQSPRYKIIEKKQPVAFWCNPISGHNTLYWYLQNLGQGPELLIRYENEEAVDDSQLPKDRFSAERLKGVDSTLKIQPAELGDSAVYLCASSSGTGGEKLFFGSGTQLSVL.

V and J are TRBV29-1 and TRBJ1-2; the D gene is possibly TRBD1 (5 bases). The CDR3 sequence is 12 residues long. The germline V gene encodes CDR1 SQVTM and CDR2 ANQGSEA. The V gene lost 4 bases and the J gene lost 4 bases, with 10 bases spanning the gap. CDR3 region: CSVGRAGYGYTF. CDR3 DNA sequence: TGCAGCGTTGGCAGGGCTGGCTATGGCTACACCTTC.

V is TRBV15 and J is TRBJ1-5, with D uncertain. The CDR3 is 13 amino acids. Between the trimmed V and J ends, which lost 2 bases and 1 base, there was a span of 3 bases. CDR1 LNHNV and CDR2 YYDKDF come from the germline V gene (reference sequence). The CDR3 DNA reads TGTGCCACCAGCAGACTAAGCAATCAGCCCCAGCATTTT. This sequence encodes CATSRLSNQPQHF.

This clone was counted a few times. This sequence joins TRBV27 and TRBJ1-2; 10 bases map to TRBD1. V dropped 6 bases and J dropped 8; count of bases not matched to a gene: 6. Germline assignment: CDR1 MNHEY and CDR2 SMNVEV (reference sequence). This CDR3 is 13 amino acids long. Here the CDR3 DNA reads TGTGCCAGCAGCCGACAGGGGGCCTTAGGCTACACCTTC. It is translated as CASSRQGALGYTF.

The J gene is TRBJ2-1, the V gene TRBV5-1; 9 bases match TRBD2. J lost 8 bases, V lost 4 bases, and 10 bases had no gene match. Germline assignment: CDR1 SGHRS and CDR2 YFSETQ. The CDR3 is 15 residues long. The CDR3 reads CASSPRGGGADEQFF. DNA of the CDR3: TGCGCCAGCAGCCCCCGGGGCGGGGGGGCCGATGAGCAGTTCTTC. The full variable domain, in which reference TRBV5-1 and TRBJ2-1 provide the parts outside the CDR3, is KAGVTQTPRYLIKTRGQQVTLSCSPISGHRSVSWYQQTPGQGLQFLFEYFSETQRNKGNFPGRFSGRQFSNSRSEMNVSTLELGDSALYLCASSPRGGGADEQFFGPGTRLTVL.

For the CDR3, the DNA is TGTGCCAGCAGACAGAGCATGAACACTGAAGCTTTCTTT. This codes for CASRQSMNTEAFF. The gene calls are TRBV7-3 and TRBJ1-1; D uncertain. CDR3 length equals 13 residues. V lost 6 bases to trimming and J lost 0 bases, with 8 bases between them. Germline values: CDR1 SGHTA, CDR2 FQGTGA.

The chain carries TRBV27 and TRBJ1-2, with D perhaps TRBD1 (5 bases). The CDR3 consists of 15 residues. The germline V and J ends were trimmed by 2 bases and 6 bases, with 16 bases remaining between them. Looked up from germline, CDR1 is MNHEY and CDR2 is SMNVEV (reference sequence). CDR3 amino acids: CASSLSRRQPHGYTF. Here the CDR3 DNA reads TGTGCCAGCAGTTTAAGCCGGAGACAGCCCCATGGCTACACCTTC.

CDR3 loop: CASSFPAGGRQETQYF. The CDR3 nucleotides are TGCGCCAGCAGCTTCCCGGCGGGAGGAAGACAAGAGACCCAGTACTTC. The rearrangement joins TRBV5-1 to TRBJ2-5, with 8 bases fitting TRBD2. Germline assignment: CDR1 SGHRS and CDR2 YFSETQ. The ends lost 2 bases at V and 2 bases at J; junction bases unmatched: 8. This CDR3 contains 16 residues.